The 12 T cell receptor beta chains given below trace back to one sample, sequenced in a study of cytomegalovirus exposure and HLA in healthy donors. Amplification used 60 Vbeta primers and 13 Jbeta primers. Method: immunoSEQ multiplex PCR; TCRdb's copy keeps in-frame clones and lacks some. This sample carries 150,000 to 200,000 clones, about three quarters of them seen once, and the ten largest clones take about 3.4%. The sample comprised PBMCs. The source of these receptors is a female donor in good health and CMV-seronegative.

V usage is TRBV7-2 and J usage is TRBJ1-5; perhaps TRBD1 as D (6 bases). The V and J ends lost 1 base and 10 bases respectively, with 20 bases between them. The CDR3 is made up of 16 amino acids. Per germline, CDR1 SGHTA and CDR2 FQGNSA. The CDR3 sequence: CASSLEGHWQGPPQHF. CDR3 nucleotides: TGTGCCAGCAGCTTAGAGGGGCATTGGCAGGGGCCTCCCCAGCATTTT.

The rearrangement uses TRBV5-6 and TRBJ1-3, with D unclear. Germline lookup yields CDR1 SGHDT and CDR2 YYEEEE. The V and J ends lost 3 bases and 2 bases respectively, with 6 bases between them. There are 13 residues in the CDR3. In nucleotides, the CDR3 is TGTGCCAGCAGCTCGAGAGCTGGAAACACCATATATTTT. Amino acids: CASSSRAGNTIYF.

The rearrangement joins TRBV18 to TRBJ2-1, with a weak D call TRBD1 (5 bases). The V gene lost 1 base and the J gene lost 8 bases, with 9 bases spanning the gap. The CDR3 is made up of 13 amino acids. Germline-derived CDR1 and CDR2 are KGHSH and LQKENI. The CDR3 protein is CASSPREQDEQFF. CDR3 nucleotide sequence: TGTGCCAGCTCACCACGGGAACAGGATGAGCAGTTCTTC. Together with reference TRBV18 and TRBJ2-1, the CDR3 gives the full variable domain: NAGVMQNPRHLVRRRGQEARLRCSPMKGHSHVYWYRQLPEEGLKFMVYLQKENIIDESGMPKERFSAEFPKEGPSILRIQQVVRGDSAAYFCASSPREQDEQFFGPGTRLTVL.

This sequence joins TRBV6-5 and TRBJ1-5, with D perhaps matching TRBD1 (5 bases). CDR3 size: 14 residues. Trimming took 5 bases from V and 1 from J, leaving 9 bases between them. Germline V gene data show CDR1 as MNHEY and CDR2 as SVGAGI. CDR3 sequence reads: CASSPRQSNQPQHF. DNA for the CDR3: TGTGCCAGCAGTCCCCGACAGAGCAATCAGCCCCAGCATTTT.

As concerns this clone: At one of its ends the junction is not consistent with the germline gene, which may arise from a read error. The chain uses TRBV5-4 and TRBJ2-3; 9 positions agree with TRBD2. Germline-derived CDR1 and CDR2 are SGHNT and YYREEE (reference sequence). The CDR3 extends over 16 amino acids. Here the CDR3 DNA reads TGTGCCAGCAGCTCTGGACTAGCGACTAGCACAGGTACGCAGTATTTT. Amino acids: CASSSGLATSTGTQYF.

The V and J genes are TRBV7-6 and TRBJ1-4; 8 positions match TRBD1. V shed 1 base, J shed 10 bases, and the junction held 14 bases outside the gene matches. The germline CDR1 and CDR2 sequences are SGHVS and FNYEAQ. The CDR3 extends over 17 amino acids. CDR3 DNA sequence: TGTGCCAGCAGCTTAGGAAACAGGGGGATAATGAATTCAAAACTGTTTTTT. Amino acids: CASSLGNRGIMNSKLFF.

The chain joins TRBV13 to TRBJ1-6; 7 nucleotides agree with TRBD1. The junction had 4 bases not matched to a gene; V was cut back by 2 bases and J by 3 bases. The CDR3 runs to 16 residues. Per the germline V gene, CDR1 is PRHDT and CDR2 is FYEKMQ (reference sequence). This CDR3 is CASSLRGTDYNSPLHF. CDR3 bases: TGTGCCAGCAGCTTAAGGGGGACAGACTATAATTCACCCCTCCACTTT.

The chain couples TRBV29-1 to TRBJ2-2; 9 bases are a match to TRBD1. V was clipped by 4 bases and J by 4 bases; unmatched bases: 10. CDR1 SQVTM and CDR2 ANQGSEA come from the germline V gene. This CDR3 region has 16 residues. For the CDR3, the DNA is TGCAGCGTTGGAGTAAGGACAGGGGTCCTCACCGGGGAGCTGTTTTTT. This gives the protein CSVGVRTGVLTGELFF.

This rearrangement joins TRBV7-9 to TRBJ1-5; 9 nucleotides agree with TRBD1. Trimming removed 5 bases from V and 4 bases from J; junction bases left unmatched: 9. From germline, CDR1 is SEHNR and CDR2 FQNEAQ (reference sequence). The CDR3 is 16 residues long. This CDR3 is CASSVGRTGENQPQHF. The CDR3 bases are TGTGCCAGCAGCGTGGGAAGGACAGGGGAAAATCAGCCCCAGCATTTT.

The rearrangement uses TRBV6-1 and TRBJ2-1; 13 nucleotides agree with TRBD2. CDR3 length equals 14 residues. Germline lookup yields CDR1 MNHNS and CDR2 SASEGT. V trimming: 6 bases; J trimming: 8 bases; junction bases outside the gene matches: 4. CDR3: CASRGTSGVYEQFF. The DNA for the CDR3 is TGTGCCAGCAGGGGGACTAGCGGGGTGTATGAGCAGTTCTTC.

The chain has TRBV19 and TRBJ2-7; TRBD1 is a possible D gene (5 bases). Germline V gene lookup returns CDR1 LNHDA and CDR2 SQIVND (reference sequence). The CDR3 has 15 residues. Trimming removed 0 bases from V and 1 base from J, with 10 bases in between. The CDR3: CASSIETGSSYEQYF. In DNA, the CDR3 is TGTGCCAGTAGTATAGAAACAGGATCTTCCTACGAGCAGTACTTC.

This rearrangement joins TRBV15 to TRBJ1-6, with 11 bases identical to TRBD1. The length of the CDR3 is 21 residues. J was trimmed by 7 bases and V by 2 bases; bases with no gene match: 19. Germline values: CDR1 LNHNV, CDR2 YYDKDF (reference sequence). The CDR3 coding sequence is TGTGCCACCAGCAGAAAATTGAACGAAGCCGGGACAGGGGGTAACAATTCACCCCTCCACTTT. It translates to CATSRKLNEAGTGGNNSPLHF.